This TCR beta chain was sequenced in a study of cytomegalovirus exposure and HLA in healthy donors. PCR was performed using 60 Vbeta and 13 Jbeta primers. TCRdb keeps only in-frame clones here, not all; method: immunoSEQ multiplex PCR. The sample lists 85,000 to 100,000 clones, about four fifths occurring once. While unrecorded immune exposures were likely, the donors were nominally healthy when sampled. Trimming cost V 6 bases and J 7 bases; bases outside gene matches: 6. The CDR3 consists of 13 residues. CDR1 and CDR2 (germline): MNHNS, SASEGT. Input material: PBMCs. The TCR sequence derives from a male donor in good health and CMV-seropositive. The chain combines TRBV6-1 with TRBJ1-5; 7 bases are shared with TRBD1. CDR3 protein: CASRRDSGQPQHF. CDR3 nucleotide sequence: TGTGCCAGCAGGAGGGACAGCGGCCAGCCCCAGCATTTT.